The 28 T cell receptor beta chains below all came from one sample that was sequenced in a study of regulatory T cells in long-lasting Graves disease. Arm-PCR with iRepertoire HTBI primers amplified the CDR3 regions for these TCR beta libraries. TCRdb re-called the multiplex PCR reads with MiXCR, one entry per CDR3 protein. The repertoire holds 560,000 or so distinct CDR3 sequences, with around 15% as singletons. Sample time point: newly diagnosed GD, antithyroid drugs for less than 3 months. There was RNA extracted from PBMCs, and the TCR library was made from it. The same data also contributed to another study, on T cells in Graves' hyperthyroidism and ophthalmopathy.

The sample was peripheral blood mononuclear cells (PBMCs), taken at new diagnosis, from a patient treated with antithyroid drugs. All receptors come from a man between 18 and 29 years old with Graves disease.

This clonotype has at least ten counts. This chain uses TRBV11-2 with TRBJ1-2; D is ambiguous. V was pared by 4 bases and J by 1 base, with 16 bases between. Looked up from germline, CDR1 is SGHAT and CDR2 is FQNNGV. The CDR3 consists of 16 residues. CDR3 nucleotides: TGTGCCAGCAGCTCCTTATCAAGACGGATTAACTATGGCTACACCTTC. This encodes CASSSLSRRINYGYTF.

Many counts were recorded for this clonotype. The chain is built from TRBV10-3 and TRBJ2-7; D is perhaps TRBD1 (5 bases). Germline lookup yields CDR1 ENHRY and CDR2 SYGVKD. V shed 8 bases and J shed 2 bases, with 10 bases lying between them. CDR3 length equals 12 residues. In DNA form, the CDR3 reads TGTGCCATCTCGGACACCACCTACGAGCAGTACTTC. This translates into CAISDTTYEQYF.

At least ten counts were recorded for this clonotype. The V call is TRBV5-6, the J call TRBJ2-1; tentative D call: TRBD1 (6 bases). The germline V gene has CDR1 SGHDT and CDR2 YYEEEE. The ends were cut back, 5 bases at V and 0 bases at J, with 15 bases in the middle. CDR3 length equals 16 residues. The CDR3 loop reads CASSRQGYSSYNEQFF. The CDR3, as DNA: TGTGCCAGCAGTCGCCAGGGGTACAGCTCCTACAATGAGCAGTTCTTC.

This clonotype was detected only a few times. The chain is built from TRBV20-1 and TRBJ1-5; a possible D gene is TRBD1 (6 bases). The length of the CDR3 is 14 residues. Germline CDR1 and CDR2: DFQATT and SNEGSKA (reference sequence). Trimming stripped 6 bases from V and 0 bases from J, with 12 bases between. The CDR3 DNA sequence: TGCAGTGCCCGAGGACAGTATAGCAATCAGCCCCAGCATTTT. Protein: CSARGQYSNQPQHF.

V usage is TRBV11-2 and J usage is TRBJ1-4; 7 bases fit TRBD1. V lost 1 base to trimming and J lost 0 bases; unmatched junction nucleotides: 2. The CDR3 is 16 amino acids. Per the germline V gene, CDR1 is SGHAT and CDR2 is FQNNGV. The CDR3 sequence: CASSLGDSATNEKLFF. DNA of the CDR3: TGTGCCAGCAGCTTAGGGGACAGTGCAACTAATGAAAAACTGTTTTTT.

About this clonotype itself: A junction boundary mismatches the germline segment, possibly from a read error. The chain recombines TRBV27 with TRBJ1-1; perhaps TRBD1 as D (6 bases). This CDR3 has 15 residues. The germline CDR1 and CDR2 sequences are MNHEY and SMNVEV (reference sequence). CDR3 coding DNA: TGTGCCAGCAGCTTATCGGGGGGGCCGAGCACTGAAGCTTTCTTT. Encoded protein: CASSLSGGPSTEAFF.

J is TRBJ2-2 and V is TRBV24-1; TRBD1 matches at 7 bases. The V and J ends lost 4 bases and 5 bases, in that order; junction bases with no gene match: 12. Germline V lookup: CDR1 KGHDR, CDR2 SFDVKD. This CDR3 contains 17 residues. The CDR3 DNA reads TGTGCCACCAGTGACCCCCCCACAGGGGACCTGACCGGGGAGCTGTTTTTT. This codes for CATSDPPTGDLTGELFF.

The genes are TRBV7-8 and TRBJ1-4; D unresolved. The CDR3 sequence is 15 residues long. V gave up 5 bases and J gave up 7 bases, with 17 bases separating them. CDR1 SGHVS and CDR2 FQNEAQ come from the germline V gene. The CDR3 reads CASSPPLVPSEKLFF. Written as DNA, the CDR3 is TGTGCCAGCAGCCCACCCCTTGTGCCATCTGAAAAACTGTTTTTT.

V is TRBV11-1 and J is TRBJ2-1, with 8 nucleotides matching TRBD2. The CDR3 extends over 13 amino acids. In germline, CDR1 is SGHAT, CDR2 FQDESV (reference sequence). V trimming: 5 bases; J trimming: 8 bases; junction bases outside the gene matches: 5. The CDR3 DNA is TGTGCCAGCAGCCTGGCAGCGGGAGATGAGCAGTTCTTC. Translated: CASSLAAGDEQFF.

The genes are TRBV20-1 and TRBJ2-5; D gene uncertain. Germline V gives CDR1 DFQATT, CDR2 SNEGSKA (reference sequence). The V end was cut by 6 bases, the J end by 2 bases, with 10 bases between. This CDR3 region has 12 residues. The CDR3 loop reads CSARRTQETQYF. The CDR3 DNA is TGCAGTGCGAGACGGACGCAAGAGACCCAGTACTTC.

DNA for the CDR3: TGCAGTGCTACCGAACTATACGAGCAGTACTTC. Protein: CSATELYEQYF. The J gene is TRBJ2-7, the V gene TRBV20-1; no reliable D call. Between the trimmed V and J ends, which lost 4 bases and 4 bases, there was a span of 8 bases. This CDR3 region has 11 residues. Germline CDR1 reads DFQATT; CDR2 reads SNEGSKA (reference sequence).

The chain joins TRBV18 to TRBJ2-7; 10 nucleotides match TRBD2. V was clipped by 2 bases and J by 4 bases; unmatched bases: 8. The CDR3 loop spans 16 amino acids. Germline CDR1 and CDR2: KGHSH and LQKENI. DNA for the CDR3: TGTGCCAGCTCACCATTTTCTAGCGGGAGAGGGTACGAGCAGTACTTC. It translates to CASSPFSSGRGYEQYF.

CDR3 sequence: CSARDGWQGADTQYF. The CDR3 bases are TGCAGTGCTAGAGATGGATGGCAGGGGGCAGATACGCAGTATTTT. V gene TRBV20-1 combines with J gene TRBJ2-3; 7 positions agree with TRBD1. Per the germline V gene, CDR1 is DFQATT and CDR2 is SNEGSKA (reference sequence). The CDR3 sequence is 15 residues long. After removal of 0 bases from V and 4 bases from J, the junction contained 7 bases not matched to a gene.

The chain couples TRBV7-3 to TRBJ2-1; D not resolved. V shed 1 base and J shed 8 bases, with 9 bases lying between them. This CDR3 is 13 amino acids long. The germline gives CDR1 SGHTA, CDR2 FQGTGA. In nucleotides, the CDR3 is TGTGCCAGCAGCTTAATGAGGCACCATGAGCAGTTCTTC. Its translation: CASSLMRHHEQFF.

The sample holds a few counts of this clonotype. The V and J genes are TRBV5-1 and TRBJ2-7, with 15 bases aligning to TRBD2. The CDR3 loop spans 16 amino acids. Germline assignment: CDR1 SGHRS and CDR2 YFSETQ. The trim removed 4 bases at V and 4 bases at J, leaving 6 bases unmatched. In DNA, the CDR3 is TGCGCCAGCAGCAAACGGACTAGCGGGAGGGCGTACGAGCAGTACTTC. It yields the protein CASSKRTSGRAYEQYF.

This clonotype occurred many times. The chain uses TRBV13 and TRBJ2-5, with 7 bases identical to TRBD2. Germline lookup yields CDR1 PRHDT and CDR2 FYEKMQ (reference sequence). Trimming cost V 5 bases and J 5 bases; bases outside gene matches: 8. The CDR3 is made up of 14 amino acids. CDR3 sequence (DNA): TGTGCCAGCAGCCAGAGAACCGGGGGGGAGACCCAGTACTTC. It yields the protein CASSQRTGGETQYF.

This clonotype has a count of ten or more. The chain has TRBV27 and TRBJ2-7; tentatively, D is TRBD2 (5 bases). The CDR3 spans 14 residues. Trimming cost V 2 bases and J 2 bases, with 10 bases left between them. Germline CDR1 and CDR2: MNHEY and SMNVEV (reference sequence). The CDR3 loop reads CASSLRTPTYEQYF. DNA for the CDR3: TGTGCCAGCAGTTTAAGGACTCCTACCTACGAGCAGTACTTC.

The genes are TRBV5-5 and TRBJ2-7; 7 positions agree with TRBD2. Germline CDR1 is SGHKS and CDR2 is YYEKEE (reference sequence). The CDR3 has 14 residues. Trimming cost V 7 bases and J 5 bases; bases outside gene matches: 12. The CDR3 sequence: CASRPGGSSDEQYF. Written as DNA, the CDR3 is TGTGCCAGCCGGCCTGGCGGGAGCTCGGACGAGCAGTACTTC.

Concerning this clonotype: A much larger clone lies one base from this, so it may be a read error. This rearrangement joins TRBV7-9 to TRBJ1-1, with TRBD1 identical over 7 bases. The CDR3 length is 15 residues. The J segment lost 0 bases and the V segment lost 11 bases, leaving 12 bases of the junction unmatched. Germline loops: CDR1 SEHNR, CDR2 FQNEAQ (reference sequence). CDR3 nucleotide sequence: TGTGCCGGCACCGGGACAGAGAATCTGAACACTGAAGCTTTCTTT. This sequence encodes CAGTGTENLNTEAFF. Full variable domain (outside the CDR3, taken from reference TRBV7-9 and TRBJ1-1): DTGVSQNPRHKITKRGQNVTFRCDPISEHNRLYWYRQTLGQGPEFLTYFQNEAQLEKSRLLSDRFSAERPKGSFSTLEIQRTEQGDSAMYLCAGTGTENLNTEAFFGQGTRLTVV.

This clonotype was seen only a few times. The chain links TRBV3-1 to TRBJ2-1; 16 positions agree with TRBD2. Unmatched junction bases numbered 11, after V lost 5 bases and J lost 7 bases. The V gene's germline CDR1 is LGHDT and CDR2 YNNKEL (reference sequence). This CDR3 spans 18 amino acids. The CDR3 region has the DNA TGTGCCAGCAGCGGATTCGGGACTAGCGGGAGGGCCGCAAATGAGCAGTTCTTC. Amino acid sequence: CASSGFGTSGRAANEQFF.

This clonotype was recorded many times. The rearrangement uses TRBV3-1 and TRBJ1-6, with a weak D call TRBD1 (5 bases). Germline-derived CDR1 and CDR2 are LGHDT and YNNKEL (reference sequence). Trimming pared 3 bases from V and 7 bases from J, leaving 13 bases between. The CDR3 has 15 amino acids. In DNA, the CDR3 is TGTGCCAGCAGCCAGAAGGGACTGCTAAATTCACCCCTCCACTTT. Translated, it gives CASSQKGLLNSPLHF.

Regarding this clonotype: The junction and the germline gene differ at one end; a read error may be behind it. The rearrangement uses TRBV29-1 and TRBJ2-3; D gene unclear. Germline V gives CDR1 SQVTM, CDR2 ANQGSEA. The CDR3 is made up of 12 amino acids. The CDR3 DNA is TGCAGCGTTAAGGTTGGCACAGATGCGCAGTATTTT. This gives the protein CSVKVGTDAQYF.

The rearrangement joins TRBV7-9 to TRBJ2-7; the D gene is possibly TRBD2 (6 bases). The CDR3 spans 15 residues. Germline lookup yields CDR1 SEHNR and CDR2 FQNEAQ (reference sequence). V was pared by 1 base and J by 1 base, with 11 bases between. This CDR3 reads CASSLGKRASYEQYF. DNA for the CDR3: TGTGCCAGCAGCTTAGGGAAGCGGGCGTCCTACGAGCAGTACTTC.

This clonotype was observed at least ten times. The chain combines TRBV6-5 with TRBJ2-3, with D perhaps given as TRBD1 or TRBD2 (7 bases each). Per the germline V gene, CDR1 is MNHEY and CDR2 is SVGAGI. V lost 0 bases, J lost 4 bases, and 11 bases lay in between. The CDR3 runs 15 residues. The CDR3: CASSYSTGRADTQYF. DNA for the CDR3: TGTGCCAGCAGTTACTCGACAGGGAGGGCAGATACGCAGTATTTT.

This clonotype was seen a handful of times. The J gene is TRBJ2-7, the V gene TRBV20-1; TRBD2 agrees at 9 bases. CDR1 is DFQATT and CDR2 is SNEGSKA in the germline V gene (reference sequence). The CDR3 has 14 amino acids. The trim removed 6 bases at V and 4 bases at J, leaving 10 bases unmatched. The DNA for the CDR3 is TGCAGTGCCCCAGGGCGGGAGGGATCGTACGAGCAGTACTTC. Translated, it gives CSAPGREGSYEQYF.

In its sample, this clonotype was seen a few times. V is TRBV4-1 and J is TRBJ2-4, with a weak D call TRBD1 (5 bases). Per the germline V gene, CDR1 is MGHRA and CDR2 is YSYEKL. Trimming cost V 1 base and J 1 base, with 11 bases left between them. The CDR3 contains 16 residues. CDR3: CASSQGSTVAKNIQYF. CDR3 DNA: TGCGCCAGCAGCCAAGGATCGACAGTCGCCAAAAACATTCAGTACTTC.

V is TRBV2 and J is TRBJ2-7; 9 positions match TRBD2. This CDR3 contains 13 residues. Germline V gene sequence: CDR1 SNHLY, CDR2 FYNNEI. With 7 bases clipped from V and 4 bases from J, the junction kept 5 bases outside the gene matches. The CDR3 is CASIPLAGYEQYF. CDR3 nucleotides: TGTGCCAGCATCCCCCTAGCGGGATACGAGCAGTACTTC.

The DNA of the CDR3 is TGTGCCAGTAGTACCGACAGGGCGAATTCACCCCTCCACTTT. Translated, it gives CASSTDRANSPLHF. The rearrangement joins TRBV19 to TRBJ1-6, with 7 bases fitting TRBD1. CDR3 length: 14 residues. Trimming took 4 bases from V and 7 from J; bases not matched to a gene: 4. Germline V gene data show CDR1 as LNHDA and CDR2 as SQIVND (reference sequence).